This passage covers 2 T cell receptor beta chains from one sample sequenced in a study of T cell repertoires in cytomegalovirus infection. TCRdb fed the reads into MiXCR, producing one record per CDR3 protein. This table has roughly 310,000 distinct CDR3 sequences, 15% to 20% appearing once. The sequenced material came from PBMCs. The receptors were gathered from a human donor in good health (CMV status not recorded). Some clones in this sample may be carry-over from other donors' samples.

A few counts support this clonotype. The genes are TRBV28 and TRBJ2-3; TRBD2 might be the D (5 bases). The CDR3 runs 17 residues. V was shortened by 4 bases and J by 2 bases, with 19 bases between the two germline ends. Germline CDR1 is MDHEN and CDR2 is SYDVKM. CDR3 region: CASSSGAGGLYTDTQYF. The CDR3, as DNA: TGTGCCAGCAGTTCTGGCGCGGGTGGCCTCTACACAGATACGCAGTATTTT.

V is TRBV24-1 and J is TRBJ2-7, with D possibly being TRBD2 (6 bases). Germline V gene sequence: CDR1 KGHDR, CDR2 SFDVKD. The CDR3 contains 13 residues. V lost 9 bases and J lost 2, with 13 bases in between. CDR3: CATGGDAAYEQYF. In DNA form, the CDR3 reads TGTGCCACCGGAGGGGACGCGGCCTACGAGCAGTACTTC.